The clone carrying this T cell receptor beta chain was seen just once. The sample comes from a study of cytomegalovirus exposure and HLA in healthy donors. Profiled with immunoSEQ multiplex PCR; TCRdb holds only in-frame clones, not every one. Of 150,000 or so clones in the sample, approximately 90% were seen once. The sequence came from a woman aged 30 to 39 in good health and CMV-seropositive. Sequencing input: PBMCs.

The CDR3 here is CASRKRYDRPSGANVLTF. The CDR3 DNA is TGTGCCAGCAGGAAGAGATATGACAGGCCTTCTGGGGCCAACGTCCTGACTTTC. The chain joins TRBV2 to TRBJ2-6, with TRBD1 as a possible D gene (6 bases). The V end lost 6 bases, the J end lost 1 base, and 19 bases lay between the germline ends. CDR3 size: 18 residues. Germline lookup yields CDR1 SNHLY and CDR2 FYNNEI.